One T cell receptor beta chain is described in this entry. This specimen belongs to a study of Ad26.COV2.S vaccination and SARS-CoV-2 variants. At the level of the study: Donor was assigned to the Ad26.COV2.S arm of trial COV1001. Ad26.COV2.S was injected intramuscularly once or twice, 56 days apart.

The treatment here: some 20 received Ad26.COV2.S at low or high dose, single or two shots; 5 received placebo; per-sample allocation not given. Day 63 after the first vaccine or placebo injection was the time point for sampling. Vaccine was an Ad26 vector expressing Wuhan-strain SARS-CoV-2 spike. Germline V gene sequence: CDR1 SGHAT, CDR2 FQNNGV. The CDR3 contains 14 residues. The ends lost 7 bases at V and 7 bases at J; junction bases unmatched: 13. Libraries were prepared by immunoSEQ multiplex PCR; TCRdb keeps only in-frame clonotypes and omits some of them. In the table there are some 460,000 clones, roughly nine tenths of which are singletons.

J is TRBJ2-7 and V is TRBV11-2, with 7 bases identical to TRBD2. The TCR was taken from a person aged 18-60 years who received the Ad26.COV2.S COVID-19 vaccine or a placebo. The material sequenced was peripheral blood, taken in a trial of Ad26.COV2.S vaccine versus placebo. CDR3: CASTTTGGSAEQYF. As DNA, the CDR3 is TGTGCCAGCACAACAACCGGGGGGAGCGCGGAGCAGTACTTC.